The entry below gives a single T cell receptor beta chain sequence along with its context. This sample was taken from a study of blood T cell repertoires in COVID-19. Study information: Specimens from acute and convalescent COVID-19 originated in the United States, Italy and Spain. In each case, the material was cDNA or gDNA derived from T cells, B-cell-depleted T cells, or PBMCs.

In the original workflow: Using reference gene primer amplification, nucleated cell counts were estimated. Sequencing was performed with immunoSEQ multiplex PCR; in TCRdb, only in-frame clones are kept and a portion is missing. V and J calls and clone size are as listed in that table; D and trimming were resolved from the DNA. The sample has some 160,000 clones, 80% to 85% seen once. Trimming took 7 bases from V and 5 from J; bases not matched to a gene: 13. This CDR3 spans 15 amino acids. Per the germline V gene, CDR1 is SGDLS and CDR2 is YYNGEE. The rearrangement joins TRBV9 to TRBJ2-3; 7 nucleotides line up with TRBD2. The receptor's source is a man between 65 and 85 years old with active or convalescent COVID-19. Sequencing was done on a sample of peripheral blood. The CDR3 DNA sequence: TGTGCCAGCTCCGTAGTGGGAGGGAGTGGAGATACGCAGTATTTT. Residues: CASSVVGGSGDTQYF.